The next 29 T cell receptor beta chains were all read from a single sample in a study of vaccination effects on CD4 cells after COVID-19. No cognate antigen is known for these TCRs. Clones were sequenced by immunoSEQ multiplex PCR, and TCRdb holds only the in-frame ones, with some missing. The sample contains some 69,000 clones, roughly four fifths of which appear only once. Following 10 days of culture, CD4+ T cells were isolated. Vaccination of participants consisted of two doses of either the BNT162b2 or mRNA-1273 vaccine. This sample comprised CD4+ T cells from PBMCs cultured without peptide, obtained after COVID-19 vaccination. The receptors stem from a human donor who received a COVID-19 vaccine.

The chain's CDR3 is CAWSRENSPLHF. In nucleotides, the CDR3 is TGTGCCTGGAGTAGAGAGAATTCACCCCTCCACTTT. V gene TRBV30 combines with J gene TRBJ1-6; D remains unclear. With 2 bases removed from V and 7 bases from J, the gap between germline ends came to 6 bases. The CDR3 covers 12 residues. Germline CDR1 GTSNPN, CDR2 SVGIG (reference sequence).

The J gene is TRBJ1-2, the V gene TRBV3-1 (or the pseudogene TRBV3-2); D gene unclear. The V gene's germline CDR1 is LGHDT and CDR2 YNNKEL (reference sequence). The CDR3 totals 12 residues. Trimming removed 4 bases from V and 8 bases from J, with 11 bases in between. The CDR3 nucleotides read TGTGCCAGCAGCCTCAGAGAGGAGGGCTACACCTTC. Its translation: CASSLREEGYTF.

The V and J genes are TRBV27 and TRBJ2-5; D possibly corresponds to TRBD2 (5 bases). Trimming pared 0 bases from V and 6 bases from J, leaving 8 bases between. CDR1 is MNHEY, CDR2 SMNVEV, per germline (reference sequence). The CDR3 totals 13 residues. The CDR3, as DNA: TGTGCCAGCAGTTTATCTGGGAGCCAGACCCAGTACTTC. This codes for CASSLSGSQTQYF.

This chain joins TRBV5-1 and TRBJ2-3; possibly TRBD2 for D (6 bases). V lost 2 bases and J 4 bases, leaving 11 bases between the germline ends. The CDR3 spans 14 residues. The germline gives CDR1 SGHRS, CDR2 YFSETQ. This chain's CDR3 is CASSFGGIADTQYF. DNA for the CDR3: TGCGCCAGCAGCTTTGGGGGGATTGCAGATACGCAGTATTTT.

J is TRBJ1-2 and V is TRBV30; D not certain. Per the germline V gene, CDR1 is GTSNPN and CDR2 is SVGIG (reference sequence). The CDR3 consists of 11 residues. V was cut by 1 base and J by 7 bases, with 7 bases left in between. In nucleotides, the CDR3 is TGTGCCTGGAGTGCGGGCTTTGGCTACACCTTC. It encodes CAWSAGFGYTF.

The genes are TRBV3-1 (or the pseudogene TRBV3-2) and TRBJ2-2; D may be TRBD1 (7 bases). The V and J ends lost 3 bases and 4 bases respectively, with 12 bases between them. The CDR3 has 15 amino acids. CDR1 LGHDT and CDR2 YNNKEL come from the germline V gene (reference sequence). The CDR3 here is CASSQSGGPTGELFF. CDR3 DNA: TGTGCCAGCAGCCAGTCAGGGGGGCCCACCGGGGAGCTGTTTTTT.

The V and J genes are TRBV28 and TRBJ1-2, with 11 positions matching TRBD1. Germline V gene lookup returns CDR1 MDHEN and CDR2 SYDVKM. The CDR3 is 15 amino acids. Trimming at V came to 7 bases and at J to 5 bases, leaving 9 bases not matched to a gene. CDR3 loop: CASTPWGQGGYGYTF. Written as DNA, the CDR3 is TGTGCCAGCACCCCGTGGGGACAGGGGGGTTATGGCTACACCTTC.

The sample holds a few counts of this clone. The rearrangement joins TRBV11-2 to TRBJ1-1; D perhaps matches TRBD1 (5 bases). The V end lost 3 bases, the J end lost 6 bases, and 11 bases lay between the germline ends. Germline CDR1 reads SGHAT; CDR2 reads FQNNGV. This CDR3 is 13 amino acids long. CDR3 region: CASSFPGVPEAFF. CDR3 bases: TGTGCCAGCAGCTTTCCGGGGGTCCCTGAAGCTTTCTTT.

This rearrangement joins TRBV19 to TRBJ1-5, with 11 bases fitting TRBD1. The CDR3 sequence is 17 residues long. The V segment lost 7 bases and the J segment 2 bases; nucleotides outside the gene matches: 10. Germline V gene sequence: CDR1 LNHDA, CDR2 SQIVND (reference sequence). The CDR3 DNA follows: TGTGCCAGTACCCCCTTGGACAGGGGGCGCGGCAATCAGCCCCAGCATTTT. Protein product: CASTPLDRGRGNQPQHF. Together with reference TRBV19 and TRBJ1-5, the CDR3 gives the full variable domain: DGGITQSPKYLFRKEGQNVTLSCEQNLNHDAMYWYRQDPGQGLRLIYYSQIVNDFQKGDIAEGYSVSREKKESFPLTVTSAQKNPTAFYLCASTPLDRGRGNQPQHFGDGTRLSIL.

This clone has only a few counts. This CDR3 reads CASSSRLLGGNQPQHF. CDR3 in DNA: TGCGCCAGCAGCTCTCGGCTTCTAGGGGGCAATCAGCCCCAGCATTTT. The chain is built from TRBV4-1 and TRBJ1-5, with a weak D call TRBD1 (5 bases). The germline V gene has CDR1 MGHRA and CDR2 YSYEKL. The CDR3 is made up of 16 amino acids. V dropped 5 bases and J dropped 2 bases, with 16 bases sitting between them.

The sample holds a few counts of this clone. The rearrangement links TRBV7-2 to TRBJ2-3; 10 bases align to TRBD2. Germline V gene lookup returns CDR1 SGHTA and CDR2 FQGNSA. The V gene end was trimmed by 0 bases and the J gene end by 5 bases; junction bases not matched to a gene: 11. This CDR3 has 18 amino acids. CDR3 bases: TGTGCCAGCAGCTTAGCATGGAGACTAGCGGGTTTTCAAGATACGCAGTATTTT. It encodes CASSLAWRLAGFQDTQYF. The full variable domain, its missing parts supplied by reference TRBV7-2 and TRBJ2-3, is GAGVSQSPSNKVTEKGKDVELRCDPISGHTALYWYRQSLGQGLEFLIYFQGNSAPDKSGLPSDRFSAERTGGSVSTLTIQRTQQEDSAVYLCASSLAWRLAGFQDTQYFGPGTRLTVL.

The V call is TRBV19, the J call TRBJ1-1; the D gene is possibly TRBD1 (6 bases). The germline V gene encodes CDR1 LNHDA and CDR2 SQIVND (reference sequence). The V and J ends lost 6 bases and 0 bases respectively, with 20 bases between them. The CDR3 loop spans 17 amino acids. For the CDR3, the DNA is TGTGCCAGTAGGGTTGTTCTCGGACAGCGACTGAACACTGAAGCTTTCTTT. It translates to CASRVVLGQRLNTEAFF. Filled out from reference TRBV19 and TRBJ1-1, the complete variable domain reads DGGITQSPKYLFRKEGQNVTLSCEQNLNHDAMYWYRQDPGQGLRLIYYSQIVNDFQKGDIAEGYSVSREKKESFPLTVTSAQKNPTAFYLCASRVVLGQRLNTEAFFGQGTRLTVV.

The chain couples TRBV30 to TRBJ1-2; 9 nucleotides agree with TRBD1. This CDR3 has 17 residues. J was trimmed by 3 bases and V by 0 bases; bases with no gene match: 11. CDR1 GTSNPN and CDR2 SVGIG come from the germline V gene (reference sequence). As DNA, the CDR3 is TGTGCCTGGAGTGTGGGGGACAGGGCCCCCAACGACTATGGCTACACCTTC. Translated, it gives CAWSVGDRAPNDYGYTF.

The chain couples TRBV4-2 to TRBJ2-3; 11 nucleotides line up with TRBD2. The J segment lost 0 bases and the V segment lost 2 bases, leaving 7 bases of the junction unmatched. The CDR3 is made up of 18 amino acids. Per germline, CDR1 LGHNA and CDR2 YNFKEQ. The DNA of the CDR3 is TGTGCCAGCAGCCAACGACTAGCGGGGAGATCTAGCACAGATACGCAGTATTTT. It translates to CASSQRLAGRSSTDTQYF.

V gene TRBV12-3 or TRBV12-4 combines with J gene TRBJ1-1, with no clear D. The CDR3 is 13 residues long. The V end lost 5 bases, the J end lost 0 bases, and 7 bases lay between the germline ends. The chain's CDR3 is CASSRGLNTEAFF. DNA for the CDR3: TGTGCCAGCAGTCGAGGGTTGAACACTGAAGCTTTCTTT.

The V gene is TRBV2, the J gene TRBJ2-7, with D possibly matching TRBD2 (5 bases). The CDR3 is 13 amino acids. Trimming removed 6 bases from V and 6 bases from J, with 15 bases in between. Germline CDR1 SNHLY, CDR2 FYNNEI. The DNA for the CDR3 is TGTGCCAGCAGCGCCGCTCTACGGGGCGAGCAGTACGTC. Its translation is CASSAALRGEQYV.

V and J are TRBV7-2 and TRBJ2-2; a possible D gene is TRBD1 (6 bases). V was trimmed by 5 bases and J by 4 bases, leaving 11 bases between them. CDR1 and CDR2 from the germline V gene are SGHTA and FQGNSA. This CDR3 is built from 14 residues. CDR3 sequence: CASSPGQTTGELFF. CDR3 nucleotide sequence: TGTGCCAGCAGCCCCGGACAGACCACCGGGGAGCTGTTTTTT.

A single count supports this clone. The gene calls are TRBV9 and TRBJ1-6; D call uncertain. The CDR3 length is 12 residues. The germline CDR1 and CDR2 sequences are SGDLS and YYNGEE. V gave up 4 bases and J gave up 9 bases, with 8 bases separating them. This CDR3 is CASSSPSSPLHF. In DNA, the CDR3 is TGTGCCAGCAGCAGCCCAAGTTCACCCCTCCACTTT.

The CDR3 coding sequence is TGTGCCAGCAGCTTAATCGACGTCACCGGGGAGCTGTTTTTT. Protein product: CASSLIDVTGELFF. The gene calls are TRBV7-9 and TRBJ2-2; D unclear. Trimming pared 2 bases from V and 4 bases from J, leaving 8 bases between. CDR1 is SEHNR, CDR2 FQNEAQ, per germline (reference sequence). This CDR3 contains 14 residues.

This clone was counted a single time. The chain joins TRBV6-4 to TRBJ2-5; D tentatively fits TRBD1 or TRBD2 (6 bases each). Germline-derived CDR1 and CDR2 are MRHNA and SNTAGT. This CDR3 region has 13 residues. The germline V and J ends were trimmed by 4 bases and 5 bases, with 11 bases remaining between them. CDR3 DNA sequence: TGTGCCAGCAGTGCGACTAGGGGGGAGACCCAGTACTTC. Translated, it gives CASSATRGETQYF.

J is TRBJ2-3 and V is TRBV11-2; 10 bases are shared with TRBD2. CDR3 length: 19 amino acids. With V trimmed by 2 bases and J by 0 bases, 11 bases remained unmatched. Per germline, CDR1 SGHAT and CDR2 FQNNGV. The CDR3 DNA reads TGTGCCAGCAGCTTAAGGAGCGGGGGGGCCATCGTTAGCACAGATACGCAGTATTTT. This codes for CASSLRSGGAIVSTDTQYF.

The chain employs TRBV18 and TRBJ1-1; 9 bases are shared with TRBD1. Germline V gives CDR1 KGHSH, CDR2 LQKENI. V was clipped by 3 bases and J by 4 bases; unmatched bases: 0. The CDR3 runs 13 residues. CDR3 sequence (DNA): TGTGCCAGCTCACCGACAGGGGGCACTGAAGCTTTCTTT. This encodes CASSPTGGTEAFF.

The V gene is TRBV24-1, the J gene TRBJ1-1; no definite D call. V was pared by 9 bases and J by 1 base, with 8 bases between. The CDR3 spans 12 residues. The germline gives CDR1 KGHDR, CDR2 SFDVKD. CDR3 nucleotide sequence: TGTGCCACCTCCGGGGAGAACACTGAAGCTTTCTTT. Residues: CATSGENTEAFF.

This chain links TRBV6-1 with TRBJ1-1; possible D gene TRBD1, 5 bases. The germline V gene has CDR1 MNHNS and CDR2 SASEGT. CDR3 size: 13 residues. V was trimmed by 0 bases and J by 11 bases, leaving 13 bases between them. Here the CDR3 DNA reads TGTGCCAGCAGTGAAGCGGGACGGAGGGAGGCTTTCTTT. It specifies CASSEAGRREAFF.

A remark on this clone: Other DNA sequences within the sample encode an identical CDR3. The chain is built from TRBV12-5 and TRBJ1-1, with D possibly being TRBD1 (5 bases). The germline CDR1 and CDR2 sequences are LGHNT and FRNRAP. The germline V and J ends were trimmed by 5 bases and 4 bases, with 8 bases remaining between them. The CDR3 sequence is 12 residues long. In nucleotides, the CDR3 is TGTGCTAGTGGTCTCGGGGGCACTGAAGCTTTCTTT. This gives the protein CASGLGGTEAFF.

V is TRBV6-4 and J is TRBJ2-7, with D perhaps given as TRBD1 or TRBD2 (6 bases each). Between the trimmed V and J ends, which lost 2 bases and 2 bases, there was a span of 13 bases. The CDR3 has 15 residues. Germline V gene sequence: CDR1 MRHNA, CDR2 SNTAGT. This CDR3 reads CASSDLGGLAYEQYV. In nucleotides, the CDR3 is TGTGCCAGCAGTGACCTGGGGGGCTTAGCCTACGAGCAGTACGTC.

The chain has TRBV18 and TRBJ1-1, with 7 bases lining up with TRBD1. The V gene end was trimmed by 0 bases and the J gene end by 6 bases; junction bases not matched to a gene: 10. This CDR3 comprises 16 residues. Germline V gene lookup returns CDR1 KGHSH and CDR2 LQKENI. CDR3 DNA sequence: TGTGCCAGCTCACCACCTCCAGCAGGGGGAGTCTCTGAAGCTTTCTTT. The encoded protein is CASSPPPAGGVSEAFF.

CDR3 sequence reads: CASSRTGGNYGYTF. The CDR3, as DNA: TGTGCCAGCAGCCGGACAGGGGGGAACTATGGCTACACCTTC. The chain carries TRBV7-8 and TRBJ1-2; TRBD1 matches 10 bases. The length of the CDR3 is 14 residues. Trimming removed 5 bases from V and 2 bases from J; junction bases left unmatched: 2. Germline loops: CDR1 SGHVS, CDR2 FQNEAQ.

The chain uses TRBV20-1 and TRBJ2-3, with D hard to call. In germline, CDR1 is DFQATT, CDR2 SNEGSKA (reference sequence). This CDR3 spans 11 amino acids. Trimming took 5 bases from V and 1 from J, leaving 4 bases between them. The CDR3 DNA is TGCAGTGCTCCTCGCACAGATACGCAGTATTTT. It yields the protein CSAPRTDTQYF.